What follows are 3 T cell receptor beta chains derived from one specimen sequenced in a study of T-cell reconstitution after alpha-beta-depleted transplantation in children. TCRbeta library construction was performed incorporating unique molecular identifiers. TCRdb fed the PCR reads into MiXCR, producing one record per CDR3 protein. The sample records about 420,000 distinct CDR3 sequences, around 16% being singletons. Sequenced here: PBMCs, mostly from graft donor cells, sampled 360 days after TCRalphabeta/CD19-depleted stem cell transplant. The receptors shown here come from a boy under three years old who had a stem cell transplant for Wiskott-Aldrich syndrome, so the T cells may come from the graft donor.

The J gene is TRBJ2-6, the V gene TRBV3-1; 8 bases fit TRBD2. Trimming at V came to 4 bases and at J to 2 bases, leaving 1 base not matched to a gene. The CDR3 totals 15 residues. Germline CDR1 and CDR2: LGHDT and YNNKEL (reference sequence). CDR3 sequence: CASSPGLAGANVLTF. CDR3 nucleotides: TGTGCCAGCAGCCCGGGACTAGCTGGGGCCAACGTCCTGACTTTC.

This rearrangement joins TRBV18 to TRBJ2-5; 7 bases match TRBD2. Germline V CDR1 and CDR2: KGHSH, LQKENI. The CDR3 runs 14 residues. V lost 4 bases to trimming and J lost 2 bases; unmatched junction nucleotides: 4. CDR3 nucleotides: TGTGCCAGCTCACTAGGACTAGAGCAAGAGACCCAGTACTTC. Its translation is CASSLGLEQETQYF. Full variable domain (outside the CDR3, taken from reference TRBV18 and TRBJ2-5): NAGVMQNPRHLVRRRGQEARLRCSPMKGHSHVYWYRQLPEEGLKFMVYLQKENIIDESGMPKERFSAEFPKEGPSILRIQQVVRGDSAAYFCASSLGLEQETQYFGPGTRLLVL.

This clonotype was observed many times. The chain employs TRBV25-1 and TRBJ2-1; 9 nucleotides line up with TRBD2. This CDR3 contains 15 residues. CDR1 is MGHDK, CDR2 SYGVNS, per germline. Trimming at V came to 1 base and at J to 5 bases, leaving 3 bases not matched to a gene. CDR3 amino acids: CASSELAGVHNEQFF. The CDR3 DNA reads TGTGCCAGCAGTGAATTAGCGGGGGTACACAATGAGCAGTTCTTC. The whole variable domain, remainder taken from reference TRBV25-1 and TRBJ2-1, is EADIYQTPRYLVIGTGKKITLECSQTMGHDKMYWYQQDPGMELHLIHYSYGVNSTEKGDLSSESTVSRIRTEHFPLTLESARPSHTSQYLCASSELAGVHNEQFFGPGTRLTVL.